The 10 T cell receptor beta chains presented below share a single source sample, sequenced in a study of Graves' ophthalmopathy and Graves' hyperthyroidism. CDR3 regions of TCR beta were amplified from RNA transcripts. After a first-round RT-PCR with HTBI primers, a second-round multiplex PCR was run. TCRdb redid the calling of the multiplex PCR reads with MiXCR, one entry per CDR3 protein. The data contain over 650,000 distinct CDR3 sequences, about two fifths of them singletons. Input material: peripheral blood. These receptors came from an adult man with Graves' ophthalmopathy.

Ten or more counts support this clonotype. The chain joins TRBV11-2 to TRBJ1-5; D unresolved. CDR1 is SGHAT, CDR2 FQNNGV, per germline. Trimming removed 6 bases at V and 10 bases at J, with 16 bases between. The CDR3 contains 13 residues. In DNA form, the CDR3 reads TGTGCCAGCAGTCAGGCCGGGTTGGGCCCCCAGCATTTT. Translating gives CASSQAGLGPQHF.

In this sample, this clonotype turned up many times. The chain combines TRBV10-3 with TRBJ2-7; tentative D call: TRBD1 (6 bases). V dropped 4 bases and J dropped 0 bases, with 13 bases sitting between them. CDR1 and CDR2 from the germline V gene are ENHRY and SYGVKD. The CDR3 is made up of 15 amino acids. The CDR3 loop reads CAISVKRGSSYEQYF. In DNA, the CDR3 is TGTGCCATCAGTGTTAAGAGGGGGAGCTCCTACGAGCAGTACTTC.

This clonotype was seen ten or more times. The gene calls are TRBV27 and TRBJ2-5; 9 bases match TRBD2. The V segment lost 4 bases and the J segment 4 bases; nucleotides outside the gene matches: 4. The germline V gene encodes CDR1 MNHEY and CDR2 SMNVEV (reference sequence). The length of the CDR3 is 14 residues. CDR3 coding DNA: TGTGCCAGCAGTTCCGCTAGCGGGACAGAGACCCAGTACTTC. This codes for CASSSASGTETQYF.

This chain connects TRBV24-1 to TRBJ1-2; 8 positions match TRBD1. Germline V lookup: CDR1 KGHDR, CDR2 SFDVKD. This CDR3 region has 16 residues. V was clipped by 5 bases and J by 4 bases; unmatched bases: 11. The CDR3 here is CATSAQKGDRSYGYTF. The CDR3 DNA is TGTGCCACCAGTGCCCAAAAGGGGGACAGGTCCTATGGCTACACCTTC.

This clonotype was seen repeatedly, ten times or more. The chain is built from TRBV5-1 and TRBJ1-2; no definite D call. This CDR3 has 13 residues. Germline lookup yields CDR1 SGHRS and CDR2 YFSETQ. Trimming cost V 4 bases and J 10 bases, with 17 bases left between them. The CDR3 coding sequence is TGCGCCAGCAGCCCGGAGGGCAGCGGATTCTACACCTTC. Protein sequence: CASSPEGSGFYTF.

This rearrangement joins TRBV30 to TRBJ1-2; D is unresolved. From germline, CDR1 is GTSNPN and CDR2 SVGIG (reference sequence). The CDR3 is 8 residues long. CDR3 sequence reads: CPSYGYTF. Written as DNA, the CDR3 is TGTCCCAGCTATGGCTACACCTTC.

The gene calls are TRBV9 and TRBJ2-3; TRBD1 or TRBD2 may be the D gene (5 bases each). Germline values: CDR1 SGDLS, CDR2 YYNGEE. Trimming took off 2 bases at V and 2 bases at J, with 15 bases between the two ends. The CDR3 contains 16 residues. DNA of the CDR3: TGTGCCAGCAGCGTGTTTTCGGTCGGGACCACAGATACGCAGTATTTT. This sequence encodes CASSVFSVGTTDTQYF. Supplemented by reference TRBV9 and TRBJ2-3, the full variable domain reads DSGVTQTPKHLITATGQRVTLRCSPRSGDLSVYWYQQSLDQGLQFLIQYYNGEERAKGNILERFSAQQFPDLHSELNLSSLELGDSALYFCASSVFSVGTTDTQYFGPGTRLTVL.

V usage is TRBV20-1 and J usage is TRBJ1-2, with TRBD1 as a possible D gene (6 bases). Germline-derived CDR1 and CDR2 are DFQATT and SNEGSKA (reference sequence). This CDR3 contains 14 residues. Trimming shortened V by 2 bases and J by 1 base, and 11 bases separated the two germline ends. CDR3 loop: CSARTGQSNYGYTF. In nucleotides, the CDR3 is TGCAGTGCTAGAACCGGACAGAGTAACTATGGCTACACCTTC.

With regard to this clonotype: Mismatch with germline at one junction end may stem from a read error. This chain connects TRBV10-3 to TRBJ2-2; perhaps TRBD2 as D (6 bases). The germline V gene encodes CDR1 ENHRY and CDR2 SYGVKD. This CDR3 is 12 amino acids long. CDR3 sequence: CASQRQAGGLFF. CDR3 DNA: TGTGCCAGCCAACGCCAGGCCGGGGGGCTGTTTTTT.

There are a few counts of this clonotype. V and J are TRBV4-1 and TRBJ1-4; 7 bases fit TRBD1. Germline values: CDR1 MGHRA, CDR2 YSYEKL. V shed 0 bases, J shed 7 bases, and the junction held 2 bases outside the gene matches. The CDR3 has 14 residues. CDR3 sequence (DNA): TGCGCCAGCAGCCAAGAAAGGGGGCGTGAAAAACTGTTTTTT. Its translation is CASSQERGREKLFF.